A single sample gave rise to the 24 T cell receptor beta chains below, sequenced in a study of T cells in Graves' hyperthyroidism and ophthalmopathy (dated by TCRdb to the late 2010s). Receptor libraries were prepared by multiplex PCR. The sequencer listed for this sample is Illumina HiSeq 2000. TCR beta CDR3 regions were amplified from RNA transcripts. The first round of RT-PCR for the TCR CDR3 was performed with the HTBI primer set and the Qiagen OneStep RT-PCR kit. Clones were called with MiXCR by TCRdb after fastp trimmed the public reads at Q25, and only in-frame beta chains were retained. Rows are combined by CDR3 protein, so each entry shows the most common genes and DNA. Present in this sample are 380,000 or so distinct CDR3 sequences, roughly 14% of which were seen just once. In total, the top ten clones hold just under 25% of the sample. Sequenced sample: blood. These receptors were taken from a woman in her thirties with Graves' hyperthyroidism.

This clonotype was detected only a few times. The rearrangement joins TRBV6-1 to TRBJ1-1; D is undetermined. Germline-derived CDR1 and CDR2 are MNHNS and SASEGT. The V gene lost 6 bases and the J gene lost 3 bases, with 11 bases spanning the gap. This CDR3 is 13 amino acids long. CDR3 in amino acids: CASRRGEDTEAFF. Here the CDR3 DNA reads TGTGCCAGCAGGCGAGGAGAAGACACTGAAGCTTTCTTT.

Details on this clonotype: A read error may account for a junction end that differs from germline. V and J are TRBV7-3 and TRBJ2-7; D remains unclear. This CDR3 has 14 amino acids. The V gene's germline CDR1 is SGHTA and CDR2 FQGTGA. CDR3 sequence (DNA): TGTGTCAGCAGCCCCCACCACGGCTCCTACGAGCAGTACTTC. It is translated as CVSSPHHGSYEQYF.

The chain recombines TRBV7-2 with TRBJ1-2; TRBD1 matches 7 bases. CDR3 length equals 12 residues. The V gene's germline CDR1 is SGHTA and CDR2 FQGNSA. V lost 5 bases to trimming and J lost 14 bases; unmatched junction nucleotides: 11. The DNA for the CDR3 is TGTGCCAGCAGCCGGGACAGAGGGGGTCGAACCTTC. It yields the protein CASSRDRGGRTF.

The V and J genes are TRBV18 and TRBJ1-3; 7 bases line up with TRBD1. The V gene's germline CDR1 is KGHSH and CDR2 LQKENI. After removal of 5 bases from V and 4 bases from J, the junction contained 17 bases not matched to a gene. The CDR3 runs 18 residues. For the CDR3, the DNA is TGTGCCAGCTCATCGAATAACAGGGGTGGTATCGCAGGAAACACCATATATTTT. It codes for CASSSNNRGGIAGNTIYF. The variable domain in full, with the rest retrieved from reference TRBV18 and TRBJ1-3, is NAGVMQNPRHLVRRRGQEARLRCSPMKGHSHVYWYRQLPEEGLKFMVYLQKENIIDESGMPKERFSAEFPKEGPSILRIQQVVRGDSAAYFCASSSNNRGGIAGNTIYFGEGSWLTVV.

This clonotype came up many times. The chain joins TRBV7-3 to TRBJ2-4; 8 bases agree with TRBD1. The CDR3 consists of 13 residues. From germline, CDR1 is SGHTA and CDR2 FQGTGA. V lost 6 bases and J lost 5; bases outside the gene matches: 3. The CDR3 loop reads CASSPGGENIQYF. The DNA for the CDR3 is TGTGCCAGCAGTCCAGGGGGCGAAAACATTCAGTACTTC.

This clonotype appeared many times. This sequence joins TRBV11-1 and TRBJ2-3, with D perhaps matching TRBD2 (5 bases). Germline lookup yields CDR1 SGHAT and CDR2 FQDESV (reference sequence). This CDR3 comprises 15 residues. V dropped 5 bases and J dropped 0 bases, with 12 bases sitting between them. CDR3 sequence (DNA): TGTGCCAGCAGCGGATGGGAGAAGAGCACAGATACGCAGTATTTT. It yields the protein CASSGWEKSTDTQYF.

This clonotype was observed many times. The CDR3 protein is CASSFPSTGIYEQYF. The CDR3 bases are TGTGCCAGCAGCTTCCCTTCGACAGGGATATACGAGCAGTACTTC. The chain carries TRBV7-8 and TRBJ2-7; 7 bases agree with TRBD1. The CDR3 has 15 amino acids. V trimming: 3 bases; J trimming: 4 bases; junction bases outside the gene matches: 9. From germline, CDR1 is SGHVS and CDR2 FQNEAQ.

This clonotype occurred a few times. The chain is built from TRBV7-8 and TRBJ2-7; D perhaps matches TRBD2 (6 bases). Germline V gene data show CDR1 as SGHVS and CDR2 as FQNEAQ. The CDR3 is made up of 16 amino acids. Trimming stripped 3 bases from V and 6 bases from J, with 21 bases between. The CDR3 region has the DNA TGTGCCAGCAGCTTTACGACCGGGCCATACGGGGGCGAGCAGTACTTC. As protein: CASSFTTGPYGGEQYF.

This clonotype showed up just a few times. CDR3 coding DNA: TGTGCCATCAGTGGACTAGCGGGCGAGCAGTACTTC. This codes for CAISGLAGEQYF. The chain employs TRBV10-3 and TRBJ2-7; 10 positions match TRBD2. V shed 4 bases, J shed 6 bases, and the junction held 0 bases outside the gene matches. The CDR3 length is 12 residues. Germline assignment: CDR1 ENHRY and CDR2 SYGVKD.

This clonotype came up a few times. CDR3 region: CASSYLYGIGGYTF. In DNA, the CDR3 is TGTGCCAGCAGTTACCTGTATGGAATCGGCGGCTACACCTTC. V is TRBV6-5 and J is TRBJ1-2; no firm D call. The germline V gene has CDR1 MNHEY and CDR2 SVGAGI. Trimming pared 2 bases from V and 8 bases from J, leaving 15 bases between. The CDR3 has 14 residues.

This clonotype was seen only a few times. V usage is TRBV29-1 and J usage is TRBJ2-2; tentatively, D is TRBD1 (5 bases). Germline assignment: CDR1 SQVTM and CDR2 ANQGSEA. The CDR3 spans 13 residues. V gave up 4 bases and J gave up 4 bases, with 10 bases separating them. The CDR3 spells CSVAQGGTGELFF. CDR3 nucleotide sequence: TGCAGCGTTGCTCAGGGCGGCACCGGGGAGCTGTTTTTT.

Many counts were recorded for this clonotype. The gene calls are TRBV28 and TRBJ2-1, with TRBD2 matching over 16 bases. Germline assignment: CDR1 MDHEN and CDR2 SYDVKM. CDR3 length equals 20 residues. The V gene end was trimmed by 1 base and the J gene end by 9 bases; junction bases not matched to a gene: 15. In DNA form, the CDR3 reads TGTGCCAGCAGTTTATTTACTCCTCTCGGGACTAGCGGGAGGGCGGGTGAGCAGTTCTTC. Translation gives CASSLFTPLGTSGRAGEQFF.

This clonotype has ten or more counts. This chain uses TRBV2 with TRBJ2-7, with 7 bases identical to TRBD1. Germline V gene lookup returns CDR1 SNHLY and CDR2 FYNNEI. The V segment lost 3 bases and the J segment 3 bases; nucleotides outside the gene matches: 14. CDR3 size: 17 residues. The CDR3 nucleotides are TGTGCCAGCAGTGACCCTCTAAGGGGGCTTCATATCTACGAGCAGTACTTC. Protein product: CASSDPLRGLHIYEQYF. Complete variable domain (other parts from reference TRBV2 and TRBJ2-7): EPEVTQTPSHQVTQMGQEVILRCVPISNHLYFYWYRQILGQKVEFLVSFYNNEISEKSEIFDDQFSVERPDGSNFTLKIRSTKLEDSAMYFCASSDPLRGLHIYEQYFGPGTRLTVT.

Regarding this clonotype: The junction departs from the called germline gene at one end, perhaps through a read error. The rearrangement links TRBV12-5 to TRBJ2-3; 7 bases are a match to TRBD2. CDR3 length equals 17 residues. Germline assignment: CDR1 LGHNT and CDR2 FRNRAP. The DNA of the CDR3 is TGTGCTGGTGGTTTGTCCACCGGGACTAACAGCACAGATACGCAGTATTTT. It codes for CAGGLSTGTNSTDTQYF.

At least ten counts were recorded for this clonotype. The chain recombines TRBV30 with TRBJ2-7, with TRBD1 matching over 7 bases. The J segment lost 4 bases and the V segment lost 7 bases, leaving 7 bases of the junction unmatched. CDR1 is GTSNPN, CDR2 SVGIG, per germline (reference sequence). CDR3 length equals 12 residues. The CDR3 sequence is CALTGNGYEQYF. CDR3 bases: TGTGCCTTGACAGGGAACGGGTACGAGCAGTACTTC. Complete variable domain (other parts from reference TRBV30 and TRBJ2-7): SQTIHQWPATLVQPVGSPLSLECTVEGTSNPNLYWYRQAAGRGLQLLFYSVGIGQISSEVPQNLSASRPQDRQFILSSKKLLLSDSGFYLCALTGNGYEQYFGPGTRLTVT.

The sample holds many counts of this clonotype. The chain employs TRBV30 and TRBJ1-2, with D uncertain. This CDR3 has 12 residues. Trimming cost V 4 bases and J 4 bases, with 10 bases left between them. Germline CDR1 is GTSNPN and CDR2 is SVGIG (reference sequence). The CDR3 loop is CAWIERGYGYTF. In nucleotides, the CDR3 is TGTGCCTGGATAGAGAGAGGCTATGGCTACACCTTC.

This clonotype was recorded at least ten times. The J gene is TRBJ2-1, the V gene TRBV29-1; 13 nucleotides align to TRBD2. This CDR3 contains 14 residues. Germline loops: CDR1 SQVTM, CDR2 ANQGSEA. Trimming removed 7 bases from V and 8 bases from J; junction bases left unmatched: 8. CDR3 sequence reads: CSAVGTSGKDEQFF. CDR3 bases: TGCAGCGCGGTAGGGACTAGCGGGAAGGATGAGCAGTTCTTC.

In this sample, this clonotype turned up many times. The rearrangement joins TRBV7-9 to TRBJ2-3, with D unclear. There are 12 residues in the CDR3. With 2 bases removed from V and 6 bases from J, the gap between germline ends came to 6 bases. Germline-derived CDR1 and CDR2 are SEHNR and FQNEAQ (reference sequence). The CDR3 loop is CASSLSWDTQYF. CDR3 nucleotide sequence: TGTGCCAGCAGCTTAAGTTGGGATACGCAGTATTTT.

This clonotype was seen ten or more times. DNA of the CDR3: TGTGCCAGCAGCTCCCGGGAGAATCGCGTTTCACCCCTCCACTTT. It specifies CASSSRENRVSPLHF. The chain employs TRBV5-8 and TRBJ1-6; D ambiguous. CDR1 and CDR2 (germline): SGHTS, YDEGEE. V was cut by 3 bases and J by 9 bases, with 16 bases left in between. CDR3 length: 15 residues.

The chain links TRBV20-1 to TRBJ2-1, with TRBD2 matching over 12 bases. This CDR3 contains 13 residues. After removal of 4 bases from V and 6 bases from J, the junction contained 1 base not matched to a gene. In germline, CDR1 is DFQATT, CDR2 SNEGSKA (reference sequence). CDR3 sequence reads: CSAKLAGGNEQFF. The CDR3 region has the DNA TGCAGTGCTAAACTAGCGGGGGGCAATGAGCAGTTCTTC.

This clonotype has ten or more counts. The chain links TRBV27 to TRBJ2-7; D gene uncertain. Trimming shortened V by 5 bases and J by 2 bases, and 25 bases separated the two germline ends. The CDR3 is 18 residues long. Per the germline V gene, CDR1 is MNHEY and CDR2 is SMNVEV (reference sequence). CDR3 in DNA: TGTGCCAGCAGTATAGCTGGCCCCGGGTGGGGTGAGCCCTACGAGCAGTACTTC. Translation: CASSIAGPGWGEPYEQYF.

This clonotype was recorded at least ten times. The J gene is TRBJ2-2, the V gene TRBV12-3 or TRBV12-4; D ambiguous. Trimming pared 5 bases from V and 0 bases from J, leaving 13 bases between. This CDR3 is built from 16 residues. DNA for the CDR3: TGTGCCAGCAGTCCAGACATGGTTGCGAACACCGGGGAGCTGTTTTTT. Translated, it gives CASSPDMVANTGELFF.

Ten or more counts support this clonotype. The chain uses TRBV6-2 or TRBV6-3 and TRBJ2-1; 7 positions agree with TRBD2. The CDR3 is made up of 14 amino acids. The V gene's germline CDR1 is MNHEY and CDR2 SVGEGT. The J segment lost 7 bases and the V segment lost 7 bases, leaving 10 bases of the junction unmatched. Here the CDR3 reads CASILGGSRNEQFF. CDR3 DNA: TGTGCCAGCATCCTCGGCGGGAGTAGGAATGAGCAGTTCTTC.

This clonotype was seen at least ten times. The rearrangement uses TRBV28 and TRBJ1-2, with D possibly TRBD1 on 6 matching bases. This CDR3 comprises 14 residues. CDR1 MDHEN and CDR2 SYDVKM come from the germline V gene. Between the trimmed V and J ends, which lost 2 bases and 3 bases, there was a span of 10 bases. This chain's CDR3 is CASSLRGTDYGYTF. The CDR3 region has the DNA TGTGCCAGCAGTTTAAGGGGGACGGACTATGGCTACACCTTC.